Shown below are 16 T cell receptor beta chains from a single sample sequenced in a study of shared clonotypes between healthy human individuals. Assay: immunoSEQ multiplex PCR; the TCRdb copy retains only in-frame clones and omits some. The sample gives millions of clones, roughly 94% of which show up once; approximately 1.2% is in the top ten. CD45RO negativity and positive selection for CCR7 defined naive CD8 cells, a population that excluded terminally differentiated effector memory CD45RA+ cells. The specimen sequenced was naive CD8+ T cells sorted from blood. The receptors here all came from a man younger than 30 in good health.

This clone came up once. This sample also contains other DNA sequences that code for the same CDR3. The chain is built from TRBV6-5 and TRBJ1-6; 7 nucleotides agree with TRBD1. Germline-derived CDR1 and CDR2 are MNHEY and SVGAGI. V shed 0 bases and J 7 bases; nucleotides not matched to a gene: 3. The CDR3 loop spans 15 amino acids. The CDR3 DNA reads TGTGCCAGCAGTTACTCAGGGACAGCCAATTCACCCCTCCACTTT. This translates into CASSYSGTANSPLHF.

The chain employs TRBV7-9 and TRBJ2-7; D unclear. V was trimmed by 6 bases and J by 2 bases, leaving 14 bases between them. Germline lookup yields CDR1 SEHNR and CDR2 FQNEAQ (reference sequence). This CDR3 is 14 amino acids long. CDR3 loop: CASSWASHPYEQYF. CDR3 DNA: TGTGCCAGCAGTTGGGCCAGTCACCCCTACGAGCAGTACTTC.

On this clone: This sample includes further DNA sequences coding for the same CDR3. The rearrangement uses TRBV5-1 and TRBJ1-1; D is uncertain. V lost 0 bases to trimming and J lost 2 bases, with 5 bases between them. CDR1 and CDR2 (germline): SGHRS, YFSETQ. The CDR3 sequence is 13 residues long. The CDR3 sequence: CASSLVINTEAFF. CDR3 DNA: TGCGCCAGCAGCTTGGTAATAAACACTGAAGCTTTCTTT.

This clone was counted a single time. This CDR3 reads CASSQASTEIQQETQYF. In nucleotides, the CDR3 is TGCGCCAGCAGCCAAGCCTCGACAGAGATCCAACAAGAGACCCAGTACTTC. V gene TRBV4-1 combines with J gene TRBJ2-5; D might be TRBD1 (5 bases). The CDR3 has 17 residues. CDR1 and CDR2 from the germline V gene are MGHRA and YSYEKL. The V gene lost 1 base and the J gene lost 2 bases, with 17 bases spanning the gap.

The chain recombines TRBV19 with TRBJ2-1; D is undetermined. Germline V CDR1 and CDR2: LNHDA, SQIVND (reference sequence). Trimming took 5 bases from V and 4 from J, leaving 12 bases between them. This CDR3 spans 14 amino acids. The CDR3: CASSWRTNYNEQFF. The CDR3 bases are TGTGCCAGTAGTTGGCGAACAAATTACAATGAGCAGTTCTTC.

The gene calls are TRBV30 and TRBJ2-7; D might be TRBD1 or TRBD2, each matching 6 bases. The germline gives CDR1 GTSNPN, CDR2 SVGIG (reference sequence). The V gene lost 0 bases and the J gene lost 4 bases, with 16 bases spanning the gap. This CDR3 contains 15 residues. The CDR3 DNA reads TGTGCCTGGAGTGTATATCTCGGGGGCACGTACGAGCAGTACTTC. Its protein is CAWSVYLGGTYEQYF.

V and J are TRBV30 and TRBJ1-1; D is ambiguous. Trimming cost V 6 bases and J 3 bases, with 5 bases left between them. In germline, CDR1 is GTSNPN, CDR2 SVGIG (reference sequence). The CDR3 is 10 residues long. The CDR3 reads CACPDTEAFF. In DNA, the CDR3 is TGTGCCTGCCCGGACACTGAAGCTTTCTTT.

The chain carries TRBV2 and TRBJ2-7; the D is unclear. The CDR3 extends over 14 amino acids. CDR1 SNHLY and CDR2 FYNNEI come from the germline V gene. The ends were cut back, 7 bases at V and 1 base at J, with 14 bases in the middle. The CDR3 DNA is TGTGCCAGCATGGTGGGGTGGGATTCCTACGAGCAGTACTTC. Residues: CASMVGWDSYEQYF.

Comments on this clone: This same CDR3 is encoded by further DNA sequences in the sample. The chain employs TRBV4-1 and TRBJ2-7, with TRBD2 as a possible D gene (6 bases). There are 14 residues in the CDR3. CDR1 MGHRA and CDR2 YSYEKL come from the germline V gene. Trimming cost V 3 bases and J 4 bases, with 13 bases left between them. CDR3 nucleotide sequence: TGCGCCAGCAGCCAGGCGGGTGGAGGGTACGAGCAGTACTTC. Its translation is CASSQAGGGYEQYF.

V gene TRBV19 combines with J gene TRBJ1-2; unclear D gene. Trimming stripped 6 bases from V and 4 bases from J, with 9 bases between. There are 12 residues in the CDR3. Germline loops: CDR1 LNHDA, CDR2 SQIVND (reference sequence). The CDR3 is CASSPDGYGYTF. The CDR3 DNA sequence: TGTGCCAGTAGCCCTGACGGCTATGGCTACACCTTC.

The V call is TRBV7-9, the J call TRBJ2-1, with D uncertain. Between the trimmed V and J ends, which lost 4 bases and 0 bases, there was a span of 13 bases. The germline CDR1 and CDR2 sequences are SEHNR and FQNEAQ (reference sequence). There are 16 residues in the CDR3. CDR3 amino acids: CASSSQTPGSYNEQFF. The DNA for the CDR3 is TGTGCCAGCAGCTCCCAGACACCCGGCTCCTACAATGAGCAGTTCTTC.

The chain employs TRBV5-1 and TRBJ2-5; D gene uncertain. The CDR3 covers 13 residues. CDR1 and CDR2 from the germline V gene are SGHRS and YFSETQ. V was clipped by 4 bases and J by 5 bases, with 12 bases between them. The chain's CDR3 is CASSPPLSETQYF. DNA for the CDR3: TGCGCCAGCAGCCCACCACTCTCGGAGACCCAGTACTTC. Looking up the rest from reference TRBV5-1 and TRBJ2-5 gives the full variable domain: KAGVTQTPRYLIKTRGQQVTLSCSPISGHRSVSWYQQTPGQGLQFLFEYFSETQRNKGNFPGRFSGRQFSNSRSEMNVSTLELGDSALYLCASSPPLSETQYFGPGTRLLVL.

V usage is TRBV7-8 and J usage is TRBJ2-3, with a possible D match to TRBD2 (5 bases). V lost 2 bases to trimming and J lost 6 bases, with 6 bases between them. The CDR3 is 12 amino acids. Germline V gene sequence: CDR1 SGHVS, CDR2 FQNEAQ. This chain's CDR3 is CASSLSGDTQYF. The CDR3 DNA follows: TGTGCCAGCAGCTTATCGGGGGATACGCAGTATTTT. The whole variable domain, remainder taken from reference TRBV7-8 and TRBJ2-3, is GAGVSQSPRYKVAKRGQDVALRCDPISGHVSLFWYQQALGQGPEFLTYFQNEAQLDKSGLPSDRFFAERPEGSVSTLKIQRTQQEDSAVYLCASSLSGDTQYFGPGTRLTVL.

This chain links TRBV4-3 with TRBJ1-1, with D uncertain. CDR1 is LGHNA and CDR2 is YSLEER in the germline V gene. The V end lost 3 bases, the J end lost 0 bases, and 5 bases lay between the germline ends. This CDR3 spans 13 amino acids. The CDR3 region has the DNA TGCGCCAGCAGCCAGGCCGTGAACACTGAAGCTTTCTTT. Protein product: CASSQAVNTEAFF.

The chain recombines TRBV30 with TRBJ2-7; weak D call: TRBD2 (5 bases). Looked up from germline, CDR1 is GTSNPN and CDR2 is SVGIG (reference sequence). The CDR3 totals 11 residues. Between the trimmed V and J ends, which lost 5 bases and 4 bases, there was a span of 9 bases. CDR3: CAWGLDYEQYF. CDR3 coding DNA: TGTGCCTGGGGACTGGATTACGAGCAGTACTTC.

The genes are TRBV7-9 and TRBJ1-4; no clear D gene. Germline V gives CDR1 SEHNR, CDR2 FQNEAQ (reference sequence). V was clipped by 2 bases and J by 6 bases, with 13 bases between them. This CDR3 spans 15 amino acids. Written as DNA, the CDR3 is TGTGCCAGCAGCTTATTACATTCCGGCTATGAAAAACTGTTTTTT. Encoded protein: CASSLLHSGYEKLFF.